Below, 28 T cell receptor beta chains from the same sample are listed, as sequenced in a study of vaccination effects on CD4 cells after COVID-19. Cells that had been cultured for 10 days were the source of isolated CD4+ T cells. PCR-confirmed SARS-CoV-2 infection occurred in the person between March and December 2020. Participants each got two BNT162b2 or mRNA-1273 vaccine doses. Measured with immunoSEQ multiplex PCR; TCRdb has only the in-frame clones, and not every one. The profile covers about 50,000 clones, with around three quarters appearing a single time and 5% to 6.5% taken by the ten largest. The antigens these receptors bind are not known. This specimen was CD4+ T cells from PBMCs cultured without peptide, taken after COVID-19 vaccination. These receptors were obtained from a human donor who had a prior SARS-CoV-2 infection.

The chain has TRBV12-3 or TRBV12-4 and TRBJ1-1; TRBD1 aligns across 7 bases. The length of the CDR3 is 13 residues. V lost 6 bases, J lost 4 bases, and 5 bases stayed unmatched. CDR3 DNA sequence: TGTGCCAGCAGCCTTTCAGGGGGCACTGAAGCTTTCTTT. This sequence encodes CASSLSGGTEAFF.

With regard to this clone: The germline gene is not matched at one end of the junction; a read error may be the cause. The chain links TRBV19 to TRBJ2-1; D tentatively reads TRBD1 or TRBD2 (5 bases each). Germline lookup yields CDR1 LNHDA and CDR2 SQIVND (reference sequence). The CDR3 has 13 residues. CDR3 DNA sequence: TGTGCCAGTAGTATAGATCGTGGGGGAGCAGCGGTCTTC. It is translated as CASSIDRGGAAVF.

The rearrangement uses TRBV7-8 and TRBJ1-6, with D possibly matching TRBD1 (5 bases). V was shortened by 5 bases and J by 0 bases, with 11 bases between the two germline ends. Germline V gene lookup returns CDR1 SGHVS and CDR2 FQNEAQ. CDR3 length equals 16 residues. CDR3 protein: CASSLGGGSYNSPLHF. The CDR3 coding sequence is TGTGCCAGCAGCCTCGGGGGTGGCTCCTATAATTCACCCCTCCACTTT.

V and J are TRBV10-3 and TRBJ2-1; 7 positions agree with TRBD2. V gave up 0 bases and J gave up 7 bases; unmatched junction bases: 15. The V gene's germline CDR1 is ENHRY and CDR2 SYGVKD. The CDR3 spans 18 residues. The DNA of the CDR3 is TGTGCCATCAGTGAGTCGAACACTGGGGACTATGGGTCTAATGAGCAGTTCTTC. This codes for CAISESNTGDYGSNEQFF.

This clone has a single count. The CDR3 bases are TGTGCCAGCAGCGAGCAACAGGGCCTGGGGGGCTACACCTTC. The encoded protein is CASSEQQGLGGYTF. The gene calls are TRBV9 and TRBJ1-2; a possible D gene is TRBD1 (6 bases). Per the germline V gene, CDR1 is SGDLS and CDR2 is YYNGEE. CDR3 size: 14 residues. V was clipped by 3 bases and J by 8 bases, with 17 bases between them.

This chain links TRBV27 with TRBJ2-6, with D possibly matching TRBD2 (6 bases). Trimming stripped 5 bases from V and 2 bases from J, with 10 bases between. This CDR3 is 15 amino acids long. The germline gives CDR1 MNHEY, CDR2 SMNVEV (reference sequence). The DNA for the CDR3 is TGTGCCAGCAGTCCTTGGGGGGCTGGGGCCAACGTCCTGACTTTC. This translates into CASSPWGAGANVLTF.

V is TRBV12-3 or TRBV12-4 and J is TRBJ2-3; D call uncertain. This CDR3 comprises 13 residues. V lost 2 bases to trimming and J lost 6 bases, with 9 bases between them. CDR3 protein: CASSLRVGDTQYF. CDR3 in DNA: TGTGCCAGCAGTTTAAGGGTCGGGGATACGCAGTATTTT.

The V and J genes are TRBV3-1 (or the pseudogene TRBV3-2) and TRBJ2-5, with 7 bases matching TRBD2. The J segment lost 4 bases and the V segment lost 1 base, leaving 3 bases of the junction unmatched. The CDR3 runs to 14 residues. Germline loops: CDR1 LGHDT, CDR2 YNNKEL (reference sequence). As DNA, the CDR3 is TGTGCCAGCAGCCAAGCGGCTAGCGGAGAGACCCAGTACTTC. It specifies CASSQAASGETQYF.

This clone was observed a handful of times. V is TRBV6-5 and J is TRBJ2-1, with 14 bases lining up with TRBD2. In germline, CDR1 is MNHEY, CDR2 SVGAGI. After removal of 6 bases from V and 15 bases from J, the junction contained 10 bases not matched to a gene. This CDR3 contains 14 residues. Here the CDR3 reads CASRPPGLAGVSFF. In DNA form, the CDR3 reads TGTGCCAGCAGACCTCCGGGACTAGCGGGGGTTTCGTTCTTC.

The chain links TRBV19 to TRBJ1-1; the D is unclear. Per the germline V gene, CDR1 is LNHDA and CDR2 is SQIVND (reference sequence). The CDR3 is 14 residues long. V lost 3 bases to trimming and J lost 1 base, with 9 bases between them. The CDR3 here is CASSINGPNTEAFF. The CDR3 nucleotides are TGTGCCAGTAGTATTAACGGCCCGAACACTGAAGCTTTCTTT.

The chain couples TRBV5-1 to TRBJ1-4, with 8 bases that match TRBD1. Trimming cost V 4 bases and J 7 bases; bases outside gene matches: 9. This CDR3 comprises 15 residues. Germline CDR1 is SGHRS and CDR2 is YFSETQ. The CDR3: CASSPLSTGGEKLFF. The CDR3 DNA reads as TGCGCCAGCAGCCCGCTGTCTACAGGGGGTGAAAAACTGTTTTTT. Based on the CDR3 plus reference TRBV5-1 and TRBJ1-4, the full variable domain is KAGVTQTPRYLIKTRGQQVTLSCSPISGHRSVSWYQQTPGQGLQFLFEYFSETQRNKGNFPGRFSGRQFSNSRSEMNVSTLELGDSALYLCASSPLSTGGEKLFFGSGTQLSVL.

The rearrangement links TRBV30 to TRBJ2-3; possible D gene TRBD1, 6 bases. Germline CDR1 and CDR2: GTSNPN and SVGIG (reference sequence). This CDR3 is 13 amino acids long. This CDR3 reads CARGRGFTDTQYF. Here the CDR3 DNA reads TGTGCTAGGGGTAGGGGGTTTACAGATACGCAGTATTTT.

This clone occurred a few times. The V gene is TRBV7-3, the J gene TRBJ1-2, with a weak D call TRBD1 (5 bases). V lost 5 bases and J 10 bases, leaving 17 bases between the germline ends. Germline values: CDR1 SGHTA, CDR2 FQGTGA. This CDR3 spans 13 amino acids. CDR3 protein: CASSTQQGVAYTF. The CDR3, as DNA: TGTGCCAGCAGCACCCAACAAGGGGTTGCCTACACCTTC.

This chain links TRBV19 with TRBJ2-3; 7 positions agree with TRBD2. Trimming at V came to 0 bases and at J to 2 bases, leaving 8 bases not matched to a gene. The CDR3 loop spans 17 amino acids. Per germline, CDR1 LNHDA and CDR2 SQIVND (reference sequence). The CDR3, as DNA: TGTGCCAGTAGTATAGATCCCCCCGGGGGGTTCACAGATACGCAGTATTTT. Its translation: CASSIDPPGGFTDTQYF.

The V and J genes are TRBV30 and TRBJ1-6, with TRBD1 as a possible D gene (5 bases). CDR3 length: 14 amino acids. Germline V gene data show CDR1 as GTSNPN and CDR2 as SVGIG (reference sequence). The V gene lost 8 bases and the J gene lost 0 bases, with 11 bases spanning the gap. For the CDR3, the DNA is TGTGCCGGGGGGTCGGCCTCCTATAATTCACCCCTCCACTTT. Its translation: CAGGSASYNSPLHF.

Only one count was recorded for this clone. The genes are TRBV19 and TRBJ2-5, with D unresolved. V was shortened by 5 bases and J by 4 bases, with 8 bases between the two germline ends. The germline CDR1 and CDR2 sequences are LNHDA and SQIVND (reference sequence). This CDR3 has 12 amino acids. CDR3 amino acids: CASSPRGETQYF. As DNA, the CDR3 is TGTGCCAGTAGTCCCCGTGGAGAGACCCAGTACTTC.

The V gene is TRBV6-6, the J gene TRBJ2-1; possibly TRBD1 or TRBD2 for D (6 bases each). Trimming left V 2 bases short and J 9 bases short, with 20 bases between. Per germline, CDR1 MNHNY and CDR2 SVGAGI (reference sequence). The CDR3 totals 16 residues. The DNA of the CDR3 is TGTGCCAGCAGTTACGGCGGTTGGCTAGCGACAGGTGAGCAGTTCTTC. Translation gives CASSYGGWLATGEQFF.

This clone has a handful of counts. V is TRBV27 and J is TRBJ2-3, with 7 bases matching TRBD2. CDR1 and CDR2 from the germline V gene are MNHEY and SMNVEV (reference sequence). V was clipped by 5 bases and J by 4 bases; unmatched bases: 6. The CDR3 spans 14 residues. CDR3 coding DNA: TGTGCCAGCAGTAGGCGGGAGTGGTCAGATACGCAGTATTTT. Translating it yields CASSRREWSDTQYF.

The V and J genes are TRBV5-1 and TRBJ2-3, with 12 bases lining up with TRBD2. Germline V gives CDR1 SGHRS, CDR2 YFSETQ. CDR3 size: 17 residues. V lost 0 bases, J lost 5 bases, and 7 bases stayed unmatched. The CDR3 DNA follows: TGCGCCAGCAGCTTGGTAAAACTAGCGGGAGGATTAGATACGCAGTATTTT. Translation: CASSLVKLAGGLDTQYF.

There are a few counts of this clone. CDR3 amino acids: CASFSSYNEQFF. The CDR3 nucleotides are TGTGCCTCCTTCAGCTCCTACAATGAGCAGTTCTTC. This chain uses TRBV30 with TRBJ2-1; unclear D gene. Germline V CDR1 and CDR2: GTSNPN, SVGIG (reference sequence). CDR3 length: 12 residues. Trimming left V 7 bases short and J 0 bases short, with 7 bases between.

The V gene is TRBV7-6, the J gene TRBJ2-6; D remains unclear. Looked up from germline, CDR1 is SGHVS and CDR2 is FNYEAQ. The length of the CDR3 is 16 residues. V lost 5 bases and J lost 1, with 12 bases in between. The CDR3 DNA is TGTGCCAGCAGCCCTGGACGGCTTTCTGGGGCCAACGTCCTGACTTTC. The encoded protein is CASSPGRLSGANVLTF. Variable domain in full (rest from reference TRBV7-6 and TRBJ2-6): GAGVSQSPRYKVTKRGQDVALRCDPISGHVSLYWYRQALGQGPEFLTYFNYEAQQDKSGLPNDRFSAERPEGSISTLTIQRTEQRDSAMYRCASSPGRLSGANVLTFGAGSRLTVL.

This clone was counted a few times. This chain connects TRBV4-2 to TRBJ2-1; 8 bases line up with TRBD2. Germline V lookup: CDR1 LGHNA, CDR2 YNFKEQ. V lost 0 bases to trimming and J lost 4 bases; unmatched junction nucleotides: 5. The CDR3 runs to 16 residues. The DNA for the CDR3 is TGTGCCAGCAGCCAAGAGGGACTAGTAAATTACAATGAGCAGTTCTTC. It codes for CASSQEGLVNYNEQFF.

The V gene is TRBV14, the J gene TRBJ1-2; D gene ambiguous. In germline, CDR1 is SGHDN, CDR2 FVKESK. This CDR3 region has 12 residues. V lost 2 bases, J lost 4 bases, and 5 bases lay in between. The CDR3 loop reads CASSQNGYGYTF. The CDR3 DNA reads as TGTGCCAGCAGCCAAAATGGCTATGGCTACACCTTC.

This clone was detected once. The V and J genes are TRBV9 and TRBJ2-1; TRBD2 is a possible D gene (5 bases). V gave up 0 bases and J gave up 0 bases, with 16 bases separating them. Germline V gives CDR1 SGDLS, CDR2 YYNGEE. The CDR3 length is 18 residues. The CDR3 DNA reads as TGTGCCAGCAGCGTAGGGAGTCTGAGCGGCCTCTCCTACAATGAGCAGTTCTTC. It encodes CASSVGSLSGLSYNEQFF.

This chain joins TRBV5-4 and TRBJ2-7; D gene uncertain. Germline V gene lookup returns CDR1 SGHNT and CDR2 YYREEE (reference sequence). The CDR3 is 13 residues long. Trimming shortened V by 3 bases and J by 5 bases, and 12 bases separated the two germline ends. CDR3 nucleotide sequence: TGTGCCAGCAGCTCTCAAGTGGTCAACGAGCAGTACTTC. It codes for CASSSQVVNEQYF.

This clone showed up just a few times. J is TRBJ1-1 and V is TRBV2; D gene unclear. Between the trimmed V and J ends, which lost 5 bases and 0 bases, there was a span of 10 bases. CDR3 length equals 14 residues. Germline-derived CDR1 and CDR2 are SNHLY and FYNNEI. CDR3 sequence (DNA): TGTGCCAGCAGTTGGGAGGCCCTGAACACTGAAGCTTTCTTT. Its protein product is CASSWEALNTEAFF. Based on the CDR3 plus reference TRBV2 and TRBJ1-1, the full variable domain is EPEVTQTPSHQVTQMGQEVILRCVPISNHLYFYWYRQILGQKVEFLVSFYNNEISEKSEIFDDQFSVERPDGSNFTLKIRSTKLEDSAMYFCASSWEALNTEAFFGQGTRLTVV.

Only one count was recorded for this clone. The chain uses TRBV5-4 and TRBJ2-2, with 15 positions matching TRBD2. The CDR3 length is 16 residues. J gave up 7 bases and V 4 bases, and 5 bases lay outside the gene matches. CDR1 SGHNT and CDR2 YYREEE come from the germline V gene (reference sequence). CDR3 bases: TGTGCCAGCAGCCGGACTAGCGGGAGGGTGGGCGGGGAGCTGTTTTTT. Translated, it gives CASSRTSGRVGGELFF.

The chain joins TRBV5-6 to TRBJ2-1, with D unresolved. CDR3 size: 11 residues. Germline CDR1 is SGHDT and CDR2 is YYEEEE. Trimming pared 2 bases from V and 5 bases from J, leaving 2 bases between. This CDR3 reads CASSFDNEQFF. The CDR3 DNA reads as TGTGCCAGCAGCTTCGACAATGAGCAGTTCTTC.